Listed below are T cell receptor beta chains from one sample, sequenced in a study of T cell responses to AZD1222 COVID-19 vaccine. TCRdb keeps only in-frame clones here, not all; method: immunoSEQ multiplex PCR. The repertoire includes fewer than 100,000 clones, around nine tenths of them detected once, and about 9.9% sits in the top ten. Specimen: peripheral blood, collected 28 days after the second AZD1222 dose. These receptors came from an adult who received the AZD1222 COVID-19 vaccine. Each CDR3 is given with its conserved first and last residue. A D gene is named only where the DNA matches it firmly. A row's size may be missing; if present it is once, few, many or a size class.

TRBJ2-7	TRBD2	TRBV4-3	-	TGCGCCAGCAGCCAAGATTGGGGGGGAGGGGTCGAGCAGTACTTC	CASSQDWGGGVEQYF
TRBJ2-7	-	TRBV4-1	few	TGCGCCAGCAGCTCCCCGGGGAACTACGAGCAGTACTTC	CASSSPGNYEQYF
TRBJ2-7	-	TRBV6-2/TRBV6-3	-	TGTGCCAGCAGTTACCCTTCCGGGGGACACTACGAGCAGTACTTC	CASSYPSGGHYEQYF
TRBJ2-7	TRBD1	TRBV6-1	-	TGTGCCAGCAGTGAGGCCGGGACAGGGGTCGAGCAGTACTTC	CASSEAGTGVEQYF
TRBJ1-5	-	TRBV2	-	TGTGCCAGCAAAATGAGAGACCAGGAGCCCCAGCATTTT	CASKMRDQEPQHF
TRBJ1-4	-	TRBV9	-	TGTGCCAGCAGCGCCGGTAATGAAAAACTGTTTTTT	CASSAGNEKLFF
TRBJ2-2	-	TRBV19	-	TGTGCCAGTAGTAGAGACCCGGGACCCCTAAGTTCTGGGGAGCTGTTTTTT	CASSRDPGPLSSGELFF
TRBJ2-1	TRBD2	TRBV6-5	-	TGTGCCAGCAGGGACCCGGGACTAGAAGGTGTGGAGCAGTTCTTC	CASRDPGLEGVEQFF
TRBJ1-4	-	TRBV4-1	-	TGCGCCAGCAGCCAAGACGTTCTATCTGATGCAACTAATGAAAAACTGTTTTTT	CASSQDVLSDATNEKLFF
TRBJ2-2	-	TRBV11-2	-	TGTGCCAGCAGCTCCCAGCAGGGGGGGAGCACCGGGGAGCTGTTTTTT	CASSSQQGGSTGELFF
TRBJ2-7	-	TRBV18	-	TGTGCCAGCTCACCAGGGGAAAGGATAAGCTACGAGCAGTACTTC	CASSPGERISYEQYF